These T cell receptor beta chains were read from a single sample in a study of blood T cell repertoires in COVID-19. This table comes from immunoSEQ multiplex PCR, and its TCRdb copy is limited to in-frame clones, with some not included. The table includes roughly 180,000 clones, around 77% detected once. Material: peripheral blood. These receptors all come from a man in his 60s with active or convalescent COVID-19. CDR3s include the opening cysteine and the closing phenylalanine or tryptophan. A D gene is named only where the DNA matches it firmly. Clone size, where shown, is once, few, many, or a class for clones that have expanded.

TRBV27	TRBJ2-7	.	few	TGTGCCAGCAGCCGCGTGGGGCTTCGGAACGAGCAGTACTTC	CASSRVGLRNEQYF
TRBV19	TRBJ2-2	.	few	TGTGCCAGTACCCCCGGGGCGGGGGCATTGGGCGGGGAGCTGTTTTTT	CASTPGAGALGGELFF
TRBV18	TRBJ1-5	TRBD1	.	TGTGCCAGCTCACCGGGACAGGGGAGGGTGGAGCCCCAGCATTTT	CASSPGQGRVEPQHF
TRBV28	TRBJ2-7	.	.	TGTGCCAGCAGCTCTCCCTCCTACGAGCAGTACTTC	CASSSPSYEQYF
TRBV19	TRBJ1-5	.	.	TGTGCCAGTAGTTCCTGGTCCGGGGGCAATCAGCCCCAGCATTTT	CASSSWSGGNQPQHF
TRBV11-3	TRBJ2-2	.	.	TGTGCCAGCAGCTTATACGGGGGAGCCGACACCGGGGAGCTGTTTTTT	CASSLYGGADTGELFF
TRBV18	TRBJ2-5	.	.	TGTGCCAGCTCACCACCCGGGACACCATTAGGGACCCAGTACTTC	CASSPPGTPLGTQYF
TRBV2	TRBJ2-5	TRBD2	.	TGTGCCACTGAGCGGGAGGAGCGGACCCAGTACTTC	CATEREERTQYF
TRBV11-3	TRBJ2-3	.	.	TGTGCCAGCAGCTCACGGGGGGATACGCAGTATTTT	CASSSRGDTQYF
TRBV28	TRBJ2-1	.	once	TGTGCCAGCAGTCGAGGGACACTTGCCGGGAATGAGCAGTTCTTC	CASSRGTLAGNEQFF
TRBV7-2	TRBJ2-3	.	.	TGTGCCAGCAGCTTAGGGTCCCCGGGAACAGATACGCAGTATTTT	CASSLGSPGTDTQYF
TRBV10-1	TRBJ2-4	TRBD2	once	TGCGCCAGCAGTGAAATGGGAGGGGCGAACATTCAGTACTTC	CASSEMGGANIQYF
TRBV6-4	TRBJ2-3	TRBD2	.	TGTGCCAGCAGTGATAATCTCGTTGGCGGGAGGGAAAGCACAGATACGCAGTATTTT	CASSDNLVGGRESTDTQYF
TRBV28	TRBJ2-5	TRBD1	.	TGTGCCAGCAGCAAGAGGACAGGGGGTCCGGAGACCCAGTACTTC	CASSKRTGGPETQYF
TRBV6-2/TRBV6-3	TRBJ1-1	.	.	TGTGCCAGCAGACCTCTTCTTATGAACACTGAAGCTTTCTTT	CASRPLLMNTEAFF
TRBV29-1	TRBJ1-5	.	.	TGCAGCGCAAGGGGGGGGAACAATCAGCCCCAGCATTTT	CSARGGNNQPQHF
TRBV19	TRBJ2-7	.	once	TGTGCCAGTAGTCCGGGACAAAGCTACGAGCAGTACTTC	CASSPGQSYEQYF
TRBV28	TRBJ1-4	TRBD1	once	TGTGCCATTCAGGGGACAGCTAATGAAAAACTGTTTTTT	CAIQGTANEKLFF
TRBV3-1/TRBV3-2	TRBJ1-1	TRBD1	.	TGTGCCAGCAGCCAAGGGCGGGGACAGAGACTCACTGAAGCTTTCTTT	CASSQGRGQRLTEAFF
TRBV6-5	TRBJ1-2	TRBD1	.	TGTGCCAGCACCCGACAGGGGGGCACCTATGGCTACACCTTC	CASTRQGGTYGYTF
TRBV12-3/TRBV12-4	TRBJ2-7	TRBD1	.	TGTGCCAGCAGTTTTCAGGGGGCGCCTCAGCAGTACTTC	CASSFQGAPQQYF
TRBV28	TRBJ2-7	TRBD1	few	TGTGCCAGCACGGGACAGCCATCCTACGAGCAGTACTTC	CASTGQPSYEQYF
TRBV6-1	TRBJ1-6	.	.	TGTGCCAGCAGTGAAGGCAGGGCTTCTGGTCCCCTCCACTTT	CASSEGRASGPLHF
TRBV5-1	TRBJ2-3	.	.	TGCGCCAGCAGCTTGGCTAGGGAGGCAGATACGCAGTATTTT	CASSLAREADTQYF
TRBV7-2	TRBJ2-2	TRBD2	.	TGTGCCAGCAGCTTTGCTAGCGGGAGGGCCGACACCGGGGAGCTGTTTTTT	CASSFASGRADTGELFF
TRBV28	TRBJ2-7	TRBD1	.	TGTGCCAGCAGTTTTTCGCGACAGGGGGTCGGGGAGCAGTACTTC	CASSFSRQGVGEQYF
TRBV4-3	TRBJ2-2	.	.	TGCGCCAGCAGCCAAGAAGGAGCGAGTAACACCGGGGAGCTGTTTTTT	CASSQEGASNTGELFF
TRBV18	TRBJ1-5	.	.	TGTGCCAGCTCACCATCAGGGGCCAATCAGCCCCAGCATTTT	CASSPSGANQPQHF
TRBV24-1	TRBJ2-7	.	.	TGTGCCACCGGCCTCCGGGTCTCCTACGAGCAGTACTTC	CATGLRVSYEQYF
TRBV6-2/TRBV6-3	TRBJ1-3	.	once	TGTGCCAGCAGTCGGGCAGGGTCCTCTGGAAACACCATATATTTT	CASSRAGSSGNTIYF
TRBV7-9	TRBJ2-7	TRBD1	.	TGTGCCAGCAGCTTAGGACAGGGGGACTCCTACGAGCAGTACTTC	CASSLGQGDSYEQYF
TRBV28	TRBJ2-1	TRBD2	.	TGTGCCAGCAGCCTAGCGGGAGGTTATCACAATGAGCAGTTCTTC	CASSLAGGYHNEQFF
TRBV6-2/TRBV6-3	TRBJ1-2	.	few	TGTGCCAGCAGTTACTCCTACAGGCCCGCTAACTATGGCTACACCTTC	CASSYSYRPANYGYTF
TRBV18	TRBJ2-2	.	.	TGTGCCAGCTCACTAACACTAGCCGACGCGAACACCGGGGAGCTGTTTTTT	CASSLTLADANTGELFF
TRBV4-3	TRBJ2-7	TRBD2	.	TGCGCCAGCAGCCAAACGGGACTAGCGGGAGGGATCTACGAGCAGTACTTC	CASSQTGLAGGIYEQYF
TRBV5-5	TRBJ2-4	TRBD2	.	TGTGCCAGCAGCTCTAGCGGGAGGGACCGAAACATTCAGTACTTC	CASSSSGRDRNIQYF
TRBV7-3	TRBJ2-6	TRBD2	few	TGTGCCAGCAGCTCACGGGGGGGCCCCTCTGGGGCCAACGTCCTGACTTTC	CASSSRGGPSGANVLTF
TRBV24-1	TRBJ2-7	TRBD1	.	TGTGCCACCAGTCCCTCCGGGACAGGGAACGAGCAGTACTTC	CATSPSGTGNEQYF
TRBV6-6	TRBJ2-7	TRBD2	.	TGTGCCAGCAGGCGCCCGGGACTAGGAGACTACGAGCAGTACTTC	CASRRPGLGDYEQYF